The 12 T cell receptor beta chains given below trace back to one sample, sequenced in a study of blood T cell repertoires in COVID-19. Sequenced by immunoSEQ multiplex PCR; TCRdb stores in-frame clones only, minus some. The sample holds under 200,000 clones, over 75% seen once. Sequenced: peripheral blood. The receptors originated from a man aged 70 or older with acute or convalescent COVID-19.

This clone was counted only a few times. The rearrangement uses TRBV2 and TRBJ1-6; TRBD1 is a possible D gene (6 bases). Germline-derived CDR1 and CDR2 are SNHLY and FYNNEI. The germline V and J ends were trimmed by 2 bases and 2 bases, with 10 bases remaining between them. The CDR3 has 16 amino acids. Here the CDR3 DNA reads TGTGCCAGCAGTGAAACGTGGACAGCCTATAATTCACCCCTCCACTTT. This codes for CASSETWTAYNSPLHF.

The CDR3 spells CASSTRDRENYGYTF. The DNA for the CDR3 is TGTGCCAGCAGCACCCGGGACAGGGAGAACTATGGCTACACCTTC. This chain uses TRBV5-5 with TRBJ1-2; 9 nucleotides agree with TRBD1. CDR1 SGHKS and CDR2 YYEKEE come from the germline V gene (reference sequence). Losses at the gene ends were 4 bases for V and 2 bases for J; bases not matched to a gene: 6. The CDR3 has 15 residues.

In this sample, this clone turned up a few times. This chain links TRBV7-2 with TRBJ1-2; D gene ambiguous. CDR1 and CDR2 from the germline V gene are SGHTA and FQGNSA. With 1 base removed from V and 2 bases from J, the gap between germline ends came to 8 bases. There are 14 residues in the CDR3. The CDR3 is CASSLGQENYGYTF. In nucleotides, the CDR3 is TGTGCCAGCAGCTTAGGGCAGGAAAACTATGGCTACACCTTC.

The gene calls are TRBV18 and TRBJ1-2; D ambiguous. There are 17 residues in the CDR3. Trimming cost V 2 bases and J 7 bases, with 23 bases left between them. The germline gives CDR1 KGHSH, CDR2 LQKENI. CDR3 sequence reads: CASSPVLGFQEGSGYTF. CDR3 DNA sequence: TGTGCCAGCTCACCAGTTCTCGGGTTCCAGGAAGGGAGTGGCTACACCTTC.

J is TRBJ2-1 and V is TRBV5-1, with D possibly matching TRBD2 (5 bases). Germline values: CDR1 SGHRS, CDR2 YFSETQ. V was clipped by 0 bases and J by 4 bases, with 11 bases between them. The CDR3 covers 15 residues. This chain's CDR3 is CASSLDLASYNEQFF. Written as DNA, the CDR3 is TGCGCCAGCAGCTTGGACCTAGCTTCTTACAATGAGCAGTTCTTC.

This chain connects TRBV18 to TRBJ2-7, with a tentative D call TRBD1 (6 bases). V gave up 1 base and J gave up 6 bases, with 22 bases separating them. The germline gives CDR1 KGHSH, CDR2 LQKENI. The CDR3 spans 17 residues. Here the CDR3 DNA reads TGTGCCAGCTCACCACGAGCTCTGGGGGCAGGGGCGACCGAGCAGTACTTC. It yields the protein CASSPRALGAGATEQYF.

The chain uses TRBV11-2 and TRBJ2-7; possibly TRBD2 for D (6 bases). The CDR3 extends over 12 amino acids. Germline V gives CDR1 SGHAT, CDR2 FQNNGV. V lost 5 bases and J lost 7, with 12 bases in between. The CDR3, as DNA: TGTGCCAGCAGCATCCAACGGGGGGAGCAGTACTTC. Translated, it gives CASSIQRGEQYF.

V gene TRBV28 combines with J gene TRBJ2-3; 11 positions agree with TRBD1. After removal of 5 bases from V and 2 bases from J, the junction contained 3 bases not matched to a gene. The CDR3 covers 15 residues. Germline CDR1 is MDHEN and CDR2 is SYDVKM. The CDR3 DNA sequence: TGTGCCAGCAGTGGACAGGGGGCCCTCACAGATACGCAGTATTTT. This gives the protein CASSGQGALTDTQYF.

This clone showed up just a few times. This chain joins TRBV28 and TRBJ2-1; TRBD2 agrees at 7 bases. The J segment lost 12 bases and the V segment lost 5 bases, leaving 19 bases of the junction unmatched. Germline V gives CDR1 MDHEN, CDR2 SYDVKM. The CDR3 extends over 16 amino acids. The CDR3 DNA sequence: TGTGCCAGCAGTCTAATTGTCAATCTAGCGGAGCTGGGGCAGTTCTTC. It is translated as CASSLIVNLAELGQFF. Using reference TRBV28 and TRBJ2-1 for the parts outside the CDR3, the full variable domain is DVKVTQSSRYLVKRTGEKVFLECVQDMDHENMFWYRQDPGLGLRLIYFSYDVKMKEKGDIPEGYSVSREKKERFSLILESASTNQTSMYLCASSLIVNLAELGQFFGPGTRLTVL.

The chain couples TRBV6-4 to TRBJ2-2; no clear D. The CDR3 loop spans 12 amino acids. Germline lookup yields CDR1 MRHNA and CDR2 SNTAGT. Trimming shortened V by 3 bases and J by 5 bases, and 4 bases separated the two germline ends. The CDR3 bases are TGTGCCAGCAGTGATAGAACCGGGGAGCTGTTTTTT. Translating gives CASSDRTGELFF.

This clone was seen once. The chain employs TRBV6-5 and TRBJ1-2; the D is unclear. With 8 bases removed from V and 10 bases from J, the gap between germline ends came to 17 bases. Germline V CDR1 and CDR2: MNHEY, SVGAGI. This CDR3 is 12 amino acids long. CDR3 amino acids: CASHPGVRPYTF. In DNA form, the CDR3 reads TGTGCCAGCCACCCGGGAGTCCGACCCTACACCTTC.

Here the CDR3 reads CASSLGQVSPLHF. CDR3 DNA sequence: TGTGCCAGCAGCCTCGGACAGGTTTCACCCCTCCACTTT. The chain couples TRBV14 to TRBJ1-6; TRBD1 matches at 7 bases. The V segment lost 4 bases and the J segment 9 bases; nucleotides outside the gene matches: 3. The CDR3 extends over 13 amino acids. CDR1 is SGHDN, CDR2 FVKESK, per germline.